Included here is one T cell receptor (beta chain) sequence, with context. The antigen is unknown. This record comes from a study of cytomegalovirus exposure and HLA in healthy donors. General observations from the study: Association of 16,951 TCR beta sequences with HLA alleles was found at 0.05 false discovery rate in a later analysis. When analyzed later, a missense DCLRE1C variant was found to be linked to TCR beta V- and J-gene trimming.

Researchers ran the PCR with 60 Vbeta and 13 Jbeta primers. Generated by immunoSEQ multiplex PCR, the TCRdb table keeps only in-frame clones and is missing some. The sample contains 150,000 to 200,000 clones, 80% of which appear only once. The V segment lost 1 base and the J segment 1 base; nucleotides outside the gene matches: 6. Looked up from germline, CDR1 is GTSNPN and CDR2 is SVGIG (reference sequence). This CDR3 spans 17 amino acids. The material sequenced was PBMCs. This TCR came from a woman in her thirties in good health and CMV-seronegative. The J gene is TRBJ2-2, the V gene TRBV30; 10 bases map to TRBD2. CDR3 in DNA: TGTGCCTGGAGTGCCTCTGGACTAGCGGTGAACACCGGGGAGCTGTTTTTT. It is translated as CAWSASGLAVNTGELFF. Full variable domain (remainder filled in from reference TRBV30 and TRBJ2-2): SQTIHQWPATLVQPVGSPLSLECTVEGTSNPNLYWYRQAAGRGLQLLFYSVGIGQISSEVPQNLSASRPQDRQFILSSKKLLLSDSGFYLCAWSASGLAVNTGELFFGEGSRLTVL.